These 15 T cell receptor beta chains were all obtained from the same sample, sequenced in a study of OX40 agonist ivuxolimab in advanced cancers. Sequencing used immunoSEQ multiplex PCR; TCRdb keeps in-frame clones, though not all of them. There are fewer than 55,000 clones in the sample; about 76% occur only once, and approximately 5.8% lies in the top ten. The sample in question was CD4+ or CD8+ T cells sorted from blood, obtained in a trial of the OX40 agonist ivuxolimab. All receptors derive from an adult with an advanced solid tumor such as melanoma, head and neck, liver or kidney cancer.

This clone was seen a handful of times. The chain links TRBV7-9 to TRBJ2-1, with 8 bases fitting TRBD2. Losses at the gene ends were 5 bases for V and 8 bases for J; bases not matched to a gene: 11. Germline CDR1 and CDR2: SEHNR and FQNEAQ (reference sequence). The CDR3 loop spans 15 amino acids. The CDR3 sequence: CASSVSGGFVDEQFF. The DNA for the CDR3 is TGTGCCAGCAGCGTCAGCGGGGGCTTCGTCGATGAGCAGTTCTTC.

Only one count was recorded for this clone. The chain recombines TRBV16 with TRBJ2-7; unclear D gene. The germline V gene has CDR1 KGHSY and CDR2 FQNENV. This CDR3 spans 12 amino acids. V dropped 5 bases and J dropped 6 bases, with 11 bases sitting between them. CDR3 protein: CASSSHVSEQYF. As DNA, the CDR3 is TGTGCCAGCAGCTCCCATGTCTCCGAGCAGTACTTC.

This clone has only a few counts. The CDR3 DNA reads TGTGCCAGCAGGTGGCTAGCGGGACAAGAGACCCAGTACTTC. Translating gives CASRWLAGQETQYF. The chain carries TRBV2 and TRBJ2-5; 9 bases line up with TRBD2. CDR3 size: 14 residues. V lost 6 bases to trimming and J lost 2 bases; unmatched junction nucleotides: 4. The V gene's germline CDR1 is SNHLY and CDR2 FYNNEI.

The J gene is TRBJ2-7, the V gene TRBV5-4; D is ambiguous. The CDR3 covers 13 residues. Germline V CDR1 and CDR2: SGHNT, YYREEE (reference sequence). V was trimmed by 4 bases and J by 2 bases, leaving 10 bases between them. The CDR3 is CASSQQRTYEQYF. In DNA form, the CDR3 reads TGTGCCAGCAGCCAGCAGCGAACCTACGAGCAGTACTTC.

The chain joins TRBV6-1 to TRBJ2-1, with 8 bases lining up with TRBD2. The ends lost 1 base at V and 4 bases at J; junction bases unmatched: 3. Germline-derived CDR1 and CDR2 are MNHNS and SASEGT. CDR3 size: 15 residues. The CDR3 bases are TGTGCCAGCAGTGAAGGAGCGGGGGTATACAATGAGCAGTTCTTC. This translates into CASSEGAGVYNEQFF.

CDR3 residues: CASSQVQGYYEQYF. The CDR3 DNA is TGCGCCAGCAGCCAAGTTCAGGGGTACTACGAGCAGTACTTC. The gene calls are TRBV4-1 and TRBJ2-7, with D possibly matching TRBD1 (6 bases). Germline CDR1 MGHRA, CDR2 YSYEKL. There are 14 residues in the CDR3. The V and J ends lost 1 base and 3 bases respectively, with 10 bases between them.

The chain has TRBV4-1 and TRBJ2-3, with D unresolved. V was cut by 4 bases and J by 3 bases, with 11 bases left in between. Germline CDR1 and CDR2: MGHRA and YSYEKL. The CDR3 is 14 residues long. Here the CDR3 DNA reads TGCGCCAGCAGCCTCCAGATGGGGACAGATACGCAGTATTTT. Amino acids: CASSLQMGTDTQYF.

The chain recombines TRBV19 with TRBJ1-2, with D possibly being TRBD1 (5 bases). V was shortened by 8 bases and J by 11 bases, with 6 bases between the two germline ends. Germline assignment: CDR1 LNHDA and CDR2 SQIVND (reference sequence). The CDR3 is made up of 8 amino acids. CDR3 coding DNA: TGTGCCAGTGGACATTACACCTTC. It translates to CASGHYTF. The full variable domain, its missing parts supplied by reference TRBV19 and TRBJ1-2, is DGGITQSPKYLFRKEGQNVTLSCEQNLNHDAMYWYRQDPGQGLRLIYYSQIVNDFQKGDIAEGYSVSREKKESFPLTVTSAQKNPTAFYLCASGHYTFGSGTRLTVV.

The V and J genes are TRBV9 and TRBJ2-2; tentative D call: TRBD1 (5 bases). V was pared by 1 base and J by 4 bases, with 8 bases between. The CDR3 spans 14 residues. CDR1 SGDLS and CDR2 YYNGEE come from the germline V gene. The CDR3 region has the DNA TGTGCCAGCAGCGTACTGCAGGGCACCGGGGAGCTGTTTTTT. Translated, it gives CASSVLQGTGELFF.

This sequence joins TRBV4-1 and TRBJ1-1; 7 bases fit TRBD1. The CDR3 is 14 amino acids. Germline V gene sequence: CDR1 MGHRA, CDR2 YSYEKL. V gave up 7 bases and J gave up 6 bases; unmatched junction bases: 11. CDR3 DNA: TGCGCCAGCACCGACCGGGACAGCATGGCTGAAGCTTTCTTT. This gives the protein CASTDRDSMAEAFF.

V gene TRBV5-1 combines with J gene TRBJ2-1; unclear D gene. Between the trimmed V and J ends, which lost 0 bases and 0 bases, there was a span of 7 bases. The CDR3 loop spans 15 amino acids. Per germline, CDR1 SGHRS and CDR2 YFSETQ. The CDR3 DNA reads TGCGCCAGCAGCTTGGGCGTAAGCTCCTACAATGAGCAGTTCTTC. Encoded protein: CASSLGVSSYNEQFF. The full variable domain, with the rest looked up from reference TRBV5-1 and TRBJ2-1, is KAGVTQTPRYLIKTRGQQVTLSCSPISGHRSVSWYQQTPGQGLQFLFEYFSETQRNKGNFPGRFSGRQFSNSRSEMNVSTLELGDSALYLCASSLGVSSYNEQFFGPGTRLTVL.

The rearrangement joins TRBV5-3 to TRBJ2-1; D remains ambiguous. TRBV5-3 qualifies as an ORF whose function is uncertain. CDR3 length: 11 amino acids. Trimming took off 6 bases at V and 8 bases at J, with 9 bases between the two ends. The DNA for the CDR3 is TGTGCCAGAATTTCTGGTTATGAGCAGTTCTTC. Encoded protein: CARISGYEQFF.

This clone was recorded only once. The chain links TRBV5-1 to TRBJ1-2; TRBD1 matches at 8 bases. Unmatched junction bases numbered 5, after V lost 0 bases and J lost 4 bases. Germline V gene sequence: CDR1 SGHRS, CDR2 YFSETQ. This CDR3 has 15 residues. DNA for the CDR3: TGCGCCAGCAGCTTGGAAGGGACAGGAACCTATGGCTACACCTTC. Translating gives CASSLEGTGTYGYTF.

The chain is built from TRBV19 and TRBJ2-2; TRBD1 aligns across 8 bases. Germline V gene data show CDR1 as LNHDA and CDR2 as SQIVND (reference sequence). V shed 5 bases, J shed 7 bases, and the junction held 6 bases outside the gene matches. The CDR3 consists of 14 residues. In nucleotides, the CDR3 is TGTGCCAGTAGTGTGGGACAGGACTACGGGGAGCTGTTTTTT. It specifies CASSVGQDYGELFF.

Comments on this clone: One end of the junction varies from germline; a read error may be responsible. The chain combines TRBV27 with TRBJ1-6; 9 bases fit TRBD1. This CDR3 comprises 14 residues. Germline V lookup: CDR1 MNHEY, CDR2 SMNVEV (reference sequence). The CDR3 bases are TGTGCCAGCAGTTGGGGACAGGGTAATACACCCCTCCACTTT. It yields the protein CASSWGQGNTPLHF.